One sample yielded the 15 T cell receptor beta chains listed below, sequenced in a study of blood T cells in healthy people across ages (dated by TCRdb to the mid-2010s). The library was generated by 5' RACE. Instrument on record: Illumina HiSeq 2500. The second PCR ran for about 6 to 12 cycles and used a J-beta primer mix along with a sample-barcoded 5' primer. TCRdb reanalyzed the raw reads on its own, using fastp at Q25 for trimming and MiXCR for clone calling, and kept in-frame beta chains. A single entry per CDR3 protein holds the most common genes and DNA from its merged rows. Here the sample has 1,500,000 or so distinct CDR3 sequences; 55% to 75% occur a single time. Clones ranked in the top ten supply about 6.7% of the sample. Sequencing was performed on blood. All receptors derive from a man aged 18 to 30 in good health.

The chain links TRBV29-1 to TRBJ2-1; TRBD1 might be the D (6 bases). The CDR3 is 12 residues long. From germline, CDR1 is SQVTM and CDR2 ANQGSEA. V lost 7 bases to trimming and J lost 6 bases, with 13 bases between them. The CDR3: CSATGSPNEQFF. CDR3 nucleotide sequence: TGCAGCGCGACAGGATCCCCCAATGAGCAGTTCTTC.

The sample holds a few counts of this clonotype. J is TRBJ2-3 and V is TRBV10-3, with 7 bases matching TRBD1. The germline gives CDR1 ENHRY, CDR2 SYGVKD. V was pared by 0 bases and J by 0 bases, with 3 bases of the junction left unmatched. This CDR3 spans 16 amino acids. CDR3 residues: CAISESDRVSTDTQYF. CDR3 DNA: TGTGCCATCAGTGAGTCCGACAGGGTGAGCACAGATACGCAGTATTTT.

The chain links TRBV4-3 to TRBJ2-1; no definite D call. In germline, CDR1 is LGHNA, CDR2 YSLEER. V was cut by 0 bases and J by 10 bases, with 16 bases left in between. This CDR3 region has 15 residues. CDR3 region: CASSQDRVGQTEQFF. As DNA, the CDR3 is TGCGCCAGCAGCCAAGACCGAGTAGGGCAGACGGAGCAGTTCTTC.

This chain joins TRBV9 and TRBJ1-1, with 8 positions matching TRBD1. Germline V gene data show CDR1 as SGDLS and CDR2 as YYNGEE. V lost 6 bases and J lost 2; bases outside the gene matches: 6. The length of the CDR3 is 14 residues. CDR3 bases: TGTGCCAGCAAGAGGGACAGGACTAACACTGAAGCTTTCTTT. Its protein product is CASKRDRTNTEAFF.

This clonotype came up a few times. The chain recombines TRBV6-4 with TRBJ2-5, with 10 bases lining up with TRBD2. The germline gives CDR1 MRHNA, CDR2 SNTAGT. The CDR3 has 14 residues. The V gene end was trimmed by 3 bases and the J gene end by 2 bases; junction bases not matched to a gene: 0. CDR3 in amino acids: CASSEAGGQETQYF. The DNA for the CDR3 is TGTGCCAGCAGTGAAGCGGGGGGGCAAGAGACCCAGTACTTC.

The chain recombines TRBV29-1 with TRBJ2-1; 9 bases map to TRBD2. The junction had 8 bases not matched to a gene; V was cut back by 2 bases and J by 3 bases. The CDR3 has 16 amino acids. Germline assignment: CDR1 SQVTM and CDR2 ANQGSEA. In DNA, the CDR3 is TGCAGCGTTGAACCAGCGACTAGCGGACTCTACAATGAGCAGTTCTTC. Amino acids: CSVEPATSGLYNEQFF.

The sample holds one count of this clonotype. The CDR3 DNA follows: TGTGCCAGCAGTTCACTGGGGGGCGGGAAGTCACCCCTCCACTTT. Translated, it gives CASSSLGGGKSPLHF. The chain employs TRBV6-5 and TRBJ1-6; perhaps TRBD1 as D (6 bases). CDR3 length: 15 amino acids. The germline gives CDR1 MNHEY, CDR2 SVGAGI. V lost 4 bases to trimming and J lost 10 bases, with 17 bases between them.

This rearrangement joins TRBV4-2 to TRBJ1-4; no definite D call. Per the germline V gene, CDR1 is LGHNA and CDR2 is YNFKEQ. The CDR3 is made up of 15 amino acids. Trimming pared 8 bases from V and 2 bases from J, leaving 15 bases between. DNA for the CDR3: TGTGCCAGCCGCTACCTTGGAGGGACTAATGAAAAACTGTTTTTT. Its protein is CASRYLGGTNEKLFF.

This clonotype has a handful of counts. The V call is TRBV7-2, the J call TRBJ2-4; D gene unclear. The J call may be incorrect, as the DNA end agrees better with TRBJ2-7. Germline V gene data show CDR1 as SGHTA and CDR2 as FQGNSA. The CDR3 consists of 12 residues. The CDR3 protein is CASSLDNPEQYF. The DNA of the CDR3 is TGTGCCAGCAGCTTAGATAATCCCGAGCAGTACTTC.

V usage is TRBV11-1 and J usage is TRBJ2-7; 8 positions agree with TRBD1. Germline lookup yields CDR1 SGHAT and CDR2 FQDESV (reference sequence). This CDR3 is built from 15 residues. V dropped 5 bases and J dropped 1; count of bases not matched to a gene: 7. The CDR3 DNA follows: TGTGCCAGCAGCCCAGGGGGCAAGGGGTCCTACGAGCAGTACTTC. Translation: CASSPGGKGSYEQYF.

The rearrangement links TRBV15 to TRBJ2-7; a weak D match, TRBD1 (5 bases). The tail of the sequence fits TRBJ2-5 better, so the J call may be wrong. Germline V gene lookup returns CDR1 LNHNV and CDR2 YYDKDF (reference sequence). This CDR3 is 14 amino acids long. DNA for the CDR3: TGTGCCACCAGCGACCCGACAGTTCTGGAGACCCAGTACTTC. It encodes CATSDPTVLETQYF.

In its sample, this clonotype was seen a few times. The V gene is TRBV12-3 or TRBV12-4, the J gene TRBJ2-4, with 8 bases identical to TRBD2. The CDR3 runs to 12 residues. V shed 6 bases, J shed 15 bases, and the junction held 10 bases outside the gene matches. Written as DNA, the CDR3 is TGTGCCAGCAGCCCCGTAGCGGGGAGGGCGTACTTC. Translated, it gives CASSPVAGRAYF.

This clonotype was recorded a few times. This chain joins TRBV7-9 and TRBJ2-7, with D perhaps TRBD1 or TRBD2 (5 bases each). V was trimmed by 5 bases and J by 3 bases, leaving 14 bases between them. CDR3 length equals 14 residues. Germline values: CDR1 SEHNR, CDR2 FQNEAQ (reference sequence). The CDR3 DNA is TGTGCCAGCAGCCCTAGGGACGGGTACTACGAGCAGTACTTC. This codes for CASSPRDGYYEQYF.

CDR3 loop: CASSSGPGGYYGYTF. CDR3 nucleotide sequence: TGTGCCAGCAGCTCAGGGCCGGGGGGATACTATGGCTACACCTTC. This rearrangement joins TRBV7-8 to TRBJ1-2, with D maybe TRBD1 (5 bases). CDR1 and CDR2 from the germline V gene are SGHVS and FQNEAQ. V was trimmed by 4 bases and J by 3 bases, leaving 15 bases between them. The CDR3 is 15 residues long.

V is TRBV6-4 and J is TRBJ2-1, with TRBD2 as a possible D gene (5 bases). V gave up 8 bases and J gave up 6 bases, with 17 bases separating them. Germline loops: CDR1 MRHNA, CDR2 SNTAGT. The CDR3 is 14 amino acids. DNA of the CDR3: TGTGCCAGCGGCAAGGAGCCCGGGGTCAATGAGCAGTTCTTC. It encodes CASGKEPGVNEQFF.